This TCR beta chain was captured in a study of shared clonotypes between healthy human individuals. Study in general: Researchers assigned three CD4 naive, three CD4 memory, two CD8 naive and one CD8 memory plate to each donor. Study-level findings and limits: Relative to memory subsets, naive subsets generally showed larger estimated richness. Non-shared clonotypes had lower generation probabilities than clonotypes shared by all four sorted-subset donors.

CD45RO-negative cells were positively selected for CCR7, leaving out terminally differentiated effector memory CD45RA+ cells. Each of the donors was a healthy adult who was HIV-negative and had not had a recent acute infection or vaccination. The table came from immunoSEQ multiplex PCR; TCRdb's copy has only in-frame clones and leaves some out. The data hold roughly 2,000,000 clones, with over 85% observed a single time. A remark on this clone: Its antigen is undetermined.

V lost 1 base, J lost 4 bases, and 10 bases lay in between. CDR1 SQVTM and CDR2 ANQGSEA come from the germline V gene. The CDR3 is 13 amino acids. The receptor was derived from a man younger than 30 in good health. Some clones in this sample may be carry-over from other donors' samples. The chain carries TRBV29-1 and TRBJ2-5, with D hard to call. Sequenced: naive CD8+ T cells from PBMCs. This CDR3 reads CSVEVGSAETQYF. The CDR3 DNA sequence: TGCAGCGTTGAAGTCGGTTCCGCAGAGACCCAGTACTTC.